This TCR beta chain comes out of a study of shared clonotypes between healthy human individuals. Overall study results and limits: An effect of sequencing depth on clonotype sharing among donors was expected.

Worth noting for this clone: As yet, its antigen is unknown.

TCRdb keeps only in-frame clones here, not all; method: immunoSEQ multiplex PCR. This table has about 1 million clones, about 75% appearing once. Recent vaccinations or acute infections were absent in the healthy HIV-negative adult donors. CD4+ cells underwent separation, giving CD45RA+ naive and CD45RA-negative memory subsets. The clonotype originates from a man between 18 and 29 years old in good health. Sequenced sample: memory CD4+ T cells sorted from blood. Subset defined: CD45RA-negative fraction.

CDR3 sequence: CAGLAEGGNEQFF. The DNA of the CDR3 is TGTGCCGGATTAGCGGAGGGAGGGAATGAGCAGTTCTTC. The chain is built from TRBV19 and TRBJ2-1, with 7 bases identical to TRBD2. From germline, CDR1 is LNHDA and CDR2 SQIVND (reference sequence). The V and J ends lost 11 bases and 7 bases, in that order; junction bases with no gene match: 11. This CDR3 is 13 amino acids long.